The present entry profiles one T cell receptor (beta chain) with its context. The sample belongs to a study of blood T cell repertoires in COVID-19. This CDR3 spans 18 amino acids. Germline V CDR1 and CDR2: SGHTA, FQGNSA. Losses at the gene ends were 1 base for V and 2 bases for J; bases not matched to a gene: 10. The authors' processing: Amplified reference gene primers provided the basis for estimating nucleated cell counts. The assay was immunoSEQ multiplex PCR, and TCRdb's table has in-frame clones only and misses some. From that table come the V and J calls and clone size; the DNA was used to work out D and trimming. This sample has more than 300,000 clones; over 70% occur once, and the top ten carry around 6%.

Sequencing was performed on peripheral blood. The chain employs TRBV7-2 and TRBJ2-2, with 7 bases aligning to TRBD2. The clonotype was recovered from a woman aged 45-65 years with COVID-19, enrolled during active disease. The CDR3 reads CASSLVILGGRNTGELFF. DNA for the CDR3: TGTGCCAGCAGCTTAGTGATTTTGGGCGGGAGAAACACCGGGGAGCTGTTTTTT.